This passage covers 8 T cell receptor beta chains from one sample sequenced in a study of T cell repertoires in cytomegalovirus infection. TCRdb reanalysed the reads using MiXCR and keeps one entry per CDR3 protein. The sample carries under 200,000 distinct CDR3 sequences, 7.5% to 10% recorded once. Source material: PBMCs. Source of these receptors: a human donor in good health (CMV status not recorded). Some clones in this sample may be carry-over from other donors' samples.

A note on this clonotype: A much larger clone sits a single nucleotide away, making a read error possible. The rearrangement uses TRBV3-1 and TRBJ2-6; D is unclear. V lost 6 bases and J 0 bases, leaving 3 bases between the germline ends. This CDR3 contains 13 residues. The germline V gene encodes CDR1 LGHDT and CDR2 YNNKEL (reference sequence). Here the CDR3 reads CASRPSGANVLTF. In DNA, the CDR3 is TGTGCCAGCAGGCCCTCTGGGGCCAACGTCCTGACTTTC.

In this sample, this clonotype turned up a few times. The chain recombines TRBV5-1 with TRBJ2-5, with D perhaps TRBD1 or TRBD2 (5 bases each). Germline CDR1 SGHRS, CDR2 YFSETQ. The V gene lost 4 bases and the J gene lost 5 bases, with 15 bases spanning the gap. The CDR3 runs to 14 residues. The CDR3 loop is CASSPGTSSETQYF. The CDR3, as DNA: TGCGCCAGCAGCCCCGGGACCTCGAGCGAGACCCAGTACTTC.

This clonotype showed up just a few times. The genes are TRBV2 and TRBJ2-2; TRBD1 matches at 7 bases. The CDR3 is 15 amino acids. Germline assignment: CDR1 SNHLY and CDR2 FYNNEI. Trimming at V came to 6 bases and at J to 1 base, leaving 5 bases not matched to a gene. The CDR3 reads CASSSDRMNTGELFF. Written as DNA, the CDR3 is TGTGCCAGCAGCTCGGACAGGATGAACACCGGGGAGCTGTTTTTT.

This clonotype was detected ten times or more. The rearrangement joins TRBV28 to TRBJ1-1; D possibly corresponds to TRBD1 (6 bases). The germline V gene has CDR1 MDHEN and CDR2 SYDVKM. The CDR3 consists of 14 residues. Trimming shortened V by 6 bases and J by 4 bases, and 15 bases separated the two germline ends. CDR3 nucleotide sequence: TGTGCCAGCAGCTCCCCAGGGGCCGGCACTGAAGCTTTCTTT. Its translation is CASSSPGAGTEAFF. Full variable domain (outside the CDR3, taken from reference TRBV28 and TRBJ1-1): DVKVTQSSRYLVKRTGEKVFLECVQDMDHENMFWYRQDPGLGLRLIYFSYDVKMKEKGDIPEGYSVSREKKERFSLILESASTNQTSMYLCASSSPGAGTEAFFGQGTRLTVV.

This clonotype has ten or more counts. This chain connects TRBV20-1 to TRBJ2-2, with 9 bases that match TRBD1. V shed 6 bases, J shed 2 bases, and the junction held 1 base outside the gene matches. Germline V gene data show CDR1 as DFQATT and CDR2 as SNEGSKA (reference sequence). The CDR3 is made up of 13 amino acids. This CDR3 reads CSAGQGNTGELFF. CDR3 in DNA: TGCAGTGCGGGACAGGGAAACACCGGGGAGCTGTTTTTT.

The chain uses TRBV7-9 and TRBJ2-1; D not certain. Trimming shortened V by 6 bases and J by 4 bases, and 10 bases separated the two germline ends. The CDR3 covers 13 residues. Per germline, CDR1 SEHNR and CDR2 FQNEAQ (reference sequence). For the CDR3, the DNA is TGTGCCAGCAGGGGATGGGCTTACAATGAGCAGTTCTTC. Its protein is CASRGWAYNEQFF.

Only a few counts were recorded for this clonotype. Since a much larger clone is just one base distant, this may be a read error. V and J are TRBV14 and TRBJ2-3, with TRBD1 identical over 7 bases. J was trimmed by 1 base and V by 4 bases; bases with no gene match: 2. The germline gives CDR1 SGHDN, CDR2 FVKESK. The CDR3 sequence is 14 residues long. The CDR3 DNA is TGTGCCAGCAGCCCGGGGACAGGCACAGATACGCAGTATTTT. This sequence encodes CASSPGTGTDTQYF.

This clonotype has at least ten counts. The rearrangement links TRBV7-2 to TRBJ2-7; 7 bases are shared with TRBD2. The length of the CDR3 is 13 residues. Germline V gives CDR1 SGHTA, CDR2 FQGNSA. V lost 3 bases, J lost 3 bases, and 2 bases stayed unmatched. The CDR3 protein is CASSFTSVYEQYF. Written as DNA, the CDR3 is TGTGCCAGCAGCTTTACTAGCGTCTACGAGCAGTACTTC. Full variable domain (outside the CDR3, taken from reference TRBV7-2 and TRBJ2-7): GAGVSQSPSNKVTEKGKDVELRCDPISGHTALYWYRQSLGQGLEFLIYFQGNSAPDKSGLPSDRFSAERTGGSVSTLTIQRTQQEDSAVYLCASSFTSVYEQYFGPGTRLTVT.